The 22 T cell receptor beta chains reported below all come from one sample, sequenced in a study of OX40 agonist ivuxolimab in advanced cancers. The repertoire was sequenced with immunoSEQ multiplex PCR; TCRdb's copy has only in-frame clones and lacks some. The sample comprises around 90,000 clones, 80% to 90% of which are singletons, and about 4% rests with the top ten. The sample was CD4+ or CD8+ T cells sorted from blood, taken in a trial of the OX40 agonist ivuxolimab. The source is an adult with an advanced solid tumor such as melanoma, head and neck, liver or kidney cancer.

The gene calls are TRBV4-1 and TRBJ2-3, with 7 positions matching TRBD2. The V and J ends lost 6 bases and 4 bases, in that order; junction bases with no gene match: 7. CDR3 length: 14 residues. The V gene's germline CDR1 is MGHRA and CDR2 YSYEKL. The CDR3 DNA is TGCGCCAGCAGTCTAGCGGAGCTGCCAGATACGCAGTATTTT. Protein: CASSLAELPDTQYF.

The chain links TRBV6-1 to TRBJ1-4; D gene ambiguous. This CDR3 is built from 12 residues. V dropped 5 bases and J dropped 0 bases, with 1 base sitting between them. Germline CDR1 is MNHNS and CDR2 is SASEGT. The CDR3 loop reads CASSSTNEKLFF. CDR3 bases: TGTGCCAGCAGTTCAACTAATGAAAAACTGTTTTTT.

The chain recombines TRBV4-3 with TRBJ2-1; 12 bases match TRBD2. CDR3 length equals 16 residues. Germline CDR1 is LGHNA and CDR2 is YSLEER. The V segment lost 3 bases and the J segment 5 bases; nucleotides outside the gene matches: 5. In nucleotides, the CDR3 is TGCGCCAGCAGCCAGGTTGGACTAGCGGGAAACAATGAGCAGTTCTTC. Protein sequence: CASSQVGLAGNNEQFF.

This rearrangement joins TRBV4-1 to TRBJ1-5; D gene ambiguous. The CDR3 is made up of 15 amino acids. Per germline, CDR1 MGHRA and CDR2 YSYEKL. Trimming took off 1 base at V and 0 bases at J, with 7 bases between the two ends. CDR3: CASSQVDNSNQPQHF. The DNA of the CDR3 is TGCGCCAGCAGCCAAGTCGATAATAGCAATCAGCCCCAGCATTTT.

Only one count was recorded for this clone. This chain joins TRBV7-9 and TRBJ2-5, with TRBD2 matching over 11 bases. CDR3 length equals 19 residues. Trimming cost V 2 bases and J 4 bases; bases outside gene matches: 15. Germline V gene sequence: CDR1 SEHNR, CDR2 FQNEAQ (reference sequence). CDR3 sequence reads: CASSLPGIAGGPGGETQYF. The CDR3 DNA is TGTGCCAGCAGCTTACCAGGAATAGCGGGAGGGCCGGGGGGAGAGACCCAGTACTTC.

The V and J genes are TRBV6-1 and TRBJ1-4, with D possibly TRBD1 on 6 matching bases. The germline gives CDR1 MNHNS, CDR2 SASEGT. V dropped 6 bases and J dropped 8 bases, with 10 bases sitting between them. This CDR3 contains 12 residues. CDR3 in amino acids: CASRQGWEKLFF. CDR3 DNA sequence: TGTGCCAGCAGACAGGGTTGGGAAAAACTGTTTTTT.

A note on this clone: Other DNA variants within this sample encode the same CDR3. The rearrangement links TRBV6-1 to TRBJ2-2; no clear D gene. This CDR3 contains 16 residues. The ends were cut back, 1 base at V and 3 bases at J, with 12 bases in the middle. The V gene's germline CDR1 is MNHNS and CDR2 SASEGT. The CDR3 reads CASSEVGRADTGELFF. In DNA form, the CDR3 reads TGTGCCAGCAGTGAAGTGGGAAGGGCCGACACCGGGGAGCTGTTTTTT.

This clone was recorded a few times. The V and J genes are TRBV5-6 and TRBJ2-7, with D maybe TRBD1 (5 bases). Trimming shortened V by 3 bases and J by 2 bases, and 18 bases separated the two germline ends. The CDR3 runs 16 residues. CDR1 and CDR2 from the germline V gene are SGHDT and YYEEEE. The CDR3 nucleotides read TGTGCCAGCAGCTCCGCAGGGCGGTTCTCCACCTACGAGCAGTACGTC. It translates to CASSSAGRFSTYEQYV.

This chain joins TRBV6-6 and TRBJ1-1, with D unclear. CDR1 and CDR2 (germline): MNHNY, SVGAGI (reference sequence). The CDR3 has 11 residues. V lost 2 bases, J lost 4 bases, and 2 bases lay in between. CDR3 sequence (DNA): TGTGCCAGCAGTTACGGCACTGAAGCTTTCTTT. Translating gives CASSYGTEAFF.

This clone showed up just once. The chain recombines TRBV27 with TRBJ2-1; 7 bases map to TRBD2. Germline CDR1 reads MNHEY; CDR2 reads SMNVEV (reference sequence). The CDR3 extends over 16 amino acids. Unmatched junction bases numbered 13, after V lost 6 bases and J lost 5 bases. The CDR3 sequence is CASRTILANLDNEQFF. CDR3 bases: TGTGCCAGCAGAACCATACTAGCGAATCTGGACAATGAGCAGTTCTTC.

J is TRBJ2-5 and V is TRBV6-5, with 8 bases aligning to TRBD2. CDR1 MNHEY and CDR2 SVGAGI come from the germline V gene. This CDR3 has 14 amino acids. Trimming cost V 4 bases and J 5 bases; bases outside gene matches: 6. The CDR3 DNA reads TGTGCCAGCAGTTTCCCGGGACTAGGGGAGACCCAGTACTTC. It specifies CASSFPGLGETQYF.

The rearrangement links TRBV4-3 to TRBJ2-7; D may be TRBD2 (6 bases). Germline values: CDR1 LGHNA, CDR2 YSLEER. V gave up 6 bases and J gave up 2 bases, with 20 bases separating them. The CDR3 is 16 amino acids. The CDR3 DNA reads as TGCGCCAGCAGGAAGTCGGAGGGGTGGATCCCCTACGAGCAGTACGTC. It codes for CASRKSEGWIPYEQYV.

V is TRBV4-1 and J is TRBJ1-6; 9 bases are a match to TRBD1. This CDR3 region has 16 residues. Trimming at V came to 1 base and at J to 11 bases, leaving 9 bases not matched to a gene. Germline CDR1 and CDR2: MGHRA and YSYEKL. The DNA of the CDR3 is TGCGCCAGCAGCCAAGTAGTCCCGGGACAGGGACCACCCCTCCACTTT. This codes for CASSQVVPGQGPPLHF.

The genes are TRBV20-1 and TRBJ1-1; no reliable D call. V was cut by 6 bases and J by 2 bases, with 7 bases left in between. The V gene's germline CDR1 is DFQATT and CDR2 SNEGSKA (reference sequence). The CDR3 runs 11 residues. CDR3 DNA: TGCAGTGCCTACTTAAACACTGAAGCTTTCTTT. It encodes CSAYLNTEAFF.

This clone was picked up a small number of times. The rearrangement joins TRBV15 to TRBJ1-6; possible D gene TRBD1, 6 bases. The germline CDR1 and CDR2 sequences are LNHNV and YYDKDF (reference sequence). The CDR3 has 13 amino acids. V lost 5 bases, J lost 7 bases, and 9 bases lay in between. CDR3 DNA: TGTGCCACCAGCGGGGGGCTGAATTCACCCCTCCACTTT. Translated, it gives CATSGGLNSPLHF.

This chain uses TRBV5-1 with TRBJ2-1; D might be TRBD1 or TRBD2, each matching 5 bases. V lost 2 bases, J lost 5 bases, and 11 bases lay in between. Germline lookup yields CDR1 SGHRS and CDR2 YFSETQ. The CDR3 extends over 14 amino acids. The chain's CDR3 is CASSFRVGDNEQFF. In DNA, the CDR3 is TGCGCCAGCAGCTTTCGAGTGGGGGACAATGAGCAGTTCTTC. Full variable domain (missing parts from reference TRBV5-1 and TRBJ2-1): KAGVTQTPRYLIKTRGQQVTLSCSPISGHRSVSWYQQTPGQGLQFLFEYFSETQRNKGNFPGRFSGRQFSNSRSEMNVSTLELGDSALYLCASSFRVGDNEQFFGPGTRLTVL.

The chain combines TRBV5-1 with TRBJ1-2, with D hard to call. V gave up 0 bases and J gave up 1 base, with 4 bases separating them. The germline V gene encodes CDR1 SGHRS and CDR2 YFSETQ. The CDR3 sequence is 13 residues long. The CDR3 DNA is TGCGCCAGCAGCTTGGAGCATAACTATGGCTACACCTTC. Its protein product is CASSLEHNYGYTF. Full variable domain (rest looked up from reference TRBV5-1 and TRBJ1-2): KAGVTQTPRYLIKTRGQQVTLSCSPISGHRSVSWYQQTPGQGLQFLFEYFSETQRNKGNFPGRFSGRQFSNSRSEMNVSTLELGDSALYLCASSLEHNYGYTFGSGTRLTVV.

This clone was observed once. The V call is TRBV19, the J call TRBJ1-1; D gene unclear. CDR3 size: 15 residues. Germline loops: CDR1 LNHDA, CDR2 SQIVND (reference sequence). Trimming took 7 bases from V and 1 from J, leaving 16 bases between them. As DNA, the CDR3 is TGTGCCAGTATGACCCTCGGAGCAGGGAACACTGAAGCTTTCTTT. This gives the protein CASMTLGAGNTEAFF.

The chain is built from TRBV30 and TRBJ1-6; 7 bases align to TRBD1. After removal of 3 bases from V and 7 bases from J, the junction contained 6 bases not matched to a gene. Germline lookup yields CDR1 GTSNPN and CDR2 SVGIG (reference sequence). CDR3 length: 14 residues. The CDR3 DNA sequence: TGTGCCTGGAGGAGGGACAGACGGAATTCACCCCTCCACTTT. Amino acids: CAWRRDRRNSPLHF.

This chain joins TRBV29-1 and TRBJ1-2; 8 bases agree with TRBD1. In germline, CDR1 is SQVTM, CDR2 ANQGSEA. There are 14 residues in the CDR3. The trim removed 4 bases at V and 3 bases at J, leaving 7 bases unmatched. The CDR3 DNA sequence: TGCAGCGTTGCGGGGGCAGGGGGCCACTATGGCTACACCTTC. It translates to CSVAGAGGHYGYTF.

This rearrangement joins TRBV19 to TRBJ2-4; D is uncertain. The CDR3 is 15 residues long. The ends were cut back, 5 bases at V and 0 bases at J, with 11 bases in the middle. In germline, CDR1 is LNHDA, CDR2 SQIVND (reference sequence). CDR3 region: CASSPEVLAKNIQYF. The CDR3 DNA sequence: TGTGCCAGTAGTCCCGAGGTCCTAGCCAAAAACATTCAGTACTTC.

The V and J genes are TRBV2 and TRBJ2-2; 11 positions agree with TRBD2. The ends lost 6 bases at V and 5 bases at J; junction bases unmatched: 8. The germline V gene has CDR1 SNHLY and CDR2 FYNNEI. The CDR3 is 16 amino acids. The chain's CDR3 is CASRELAGVQTGELFF. The CDR3 bases are TGTGCCAGCAGGGAACTAGCGGGAGTACAAACCGGGGAGCTGTTTTTT.